A selection of T cell receptor beta chains follows, all from one sample in a study of OX40 agonist ivuxolimab in advanced cancers. Repertoires were generated with immunoSEQ multiplex PCR, while TCRdb's copy carries only in-frame clones and drops some. The sample lists roughly 10,000 clones, roughly 73% occurring once. Sequenced here: CD4+ or CD8+ T cells sorted from blood, sampled in a trial of the OX40 agonist ivuxolimab. The receptor source for this set is an adult with an advanced solid tumor such as melanoma, head and neck, liver or kidney cancer. The CDR3 runs from the conserved cysteine through the conserved F or W. D genes are given only for firm matches. The size of a clone is reported for some rows only, either as once, few or many, or as a class for expanded clones.

j_gene	len	v_gene	abundance	d_gene	CDR3aa	CDR3nt
TRBJ2-7	16	TRBV14	NA	NA	CASSQRLGGSGDEQYF	TGTGCCAGCAGTCAAAGACTAGGGGGGTCGGGGGACGAGCAGTACTTC
TRBJ1-1	15	TRBV6-5	few	NA	CASSYQPTPNTEAFF	TGTGCCAGCAGTTACCAGCCGACCCCGAACACTGAAGCTTTCTTT
TRBJ1-4	16	TRBV27	NA	NA	CASSFSSEANNEKLFF	TGTGCCAGCAGTTTTAGTTCCGAGGCTAATAATGAAAAACTGTTTTTT
TRBJ2-1	10	TRBV10-3	NA	NA	CAINGNEQFF	TGTGCCATCAACGGCAATGAGCAGTTCTTC
TRBJ2-7	14	TRBV6-5	NA	TRBD2	CASGGTSGGYEQYF	TGTGCCAGCGGGGGCACTAGCGGGGGCTACGAGCAGTACTTC
TRBJ2-1	12	TRBV9	NA	TRBD1	CASSPSTGAEFF	TGTGCCAGCAGCCCGTCGACAGGGGCCGAGTTCTTC
TRBJ2-6	16	TRBV19	NA	NA	CASTIPGGEGANVLTF	TGTGCCAGTACCATCCCCGGCGGTGAGGGTGCCAACGTCCTGACTTTC
TRBJ1-1	18	TRBV7-9	once	TRBD1	CASSLEGGQGVLYAEAFF	TGTGCCAGCAGCTTAGAGGGGGGACAGGGTGTATTGTACGCTGAAGCTTTCTTT
TRBJ1-1	13	TRBV28	NA	NA	CASSLVENTEAFF	TGTGCCAGCAGTTTAGTGGAGAACACTGAAGCTTTCTTT
TRBJ2-7	17	TRBV14	NA	TRBD2	CASSQERGAGGPGEQYF	TGTGCCAGCAGCCAAGAGAGGGGAGCGGGAGGGCCTGGCGAGCAGTACTTC
TRBJ2-1	15	TRBV11-3	few	NA	CASSSGTARLDEQFF	TGTGCCAGCAGCTCCGGGACCGCCCGCCTCGATGAGCAGTTCTTC
TRBJ1-2	17	TRBV5-1	once	TRBD1	CASSLTGTGGSNYGYTF	TGCGCCAGCAGCTTGACCGGGACAGGGGGCTCTAACTATGGCTACACCTTC
TRBJ2-2	15	TRBV7-6	NA	TRBD1	CASSGRTGETGELFF	TGTGCCAGCAGCGGTAGGACAGGCGAAACCGGGGAGCTGTTTTTT
TRBJ2-5	16	TRBV6-5	NA	NA	CASSYSSFGIQETQYF	TGTGCCAGCAGTTACTCGTCTTTCGGGATCCAAGAGACCCAGTACTTC
TRBJ1-4	15	TRBV7-2	NA	NA	CASSQVEVEGEKLFF	TGCGCCAGCAGCCAAGTCGAGGTAGAAGGCGAAAAACTGTTTTTT
TRBJ2-2	18	TRBV4-2	NA	TRBD1	CASSPLPDRVRGTGELFF	TGTGCCAGCAGCCCCTTACCGGACAGGGTAAGAGGCACCGGGGAGCTGTTTTTT
TRBJ2-7	16	TRBV21-1	few	NA	CASSREPGQGNYEQYF	TGTGCCAGCAGCAGGGAACCGGGACAGGGTAACTACGAGCAGTACTTC
TRBJ2-7	14	TRBV5-4	NA	TRBD1	CASSFAGQVDEQYF	TGTGCCAGCAGCTTCGCAGGACAGGTGGACGAGCAGTACTTC
TRBJ2-7	14	TRBV7-6	NA	NA	CASSLWDGNYEQYF	TGTGCCAGCAGCTTATGGGACGGAAACTACGAGCAGTACTTC
TRBJ2-1	16	TRBV6-1	NA	TRBD1	CASSEAGTGFLHEQFF	TGTGCCAGCAGTGAAGCGGGGACAGGGTTTTTGCATGAGCAGTTCTTC
TRBJ1-5	16	TRBV5-1	medium-sized	TRBD1	CASSLGPGTERIPQHF	TGCGCCAGCAGCTTGGGACCCGGGACAGAAAGGATTCCCCAGCATTTT
TRBJ2-1	18	TRBV10-3	once	NA	CAISSLGGSTPSYNEQFF	TGTGCCATCAGTTCACTTGGGGGCTCCACCCCGTCCTACAATGAGCAGTTCTTC
TRBJ1-1	15	TRBV25-1	NA	NA	CASSGGSYMNTEAFF	TGTGCCAGCAGTGGGGGGAGCTACATGAACACTGAAGCTTTCTTT
TRBJ1-1	13	TRBV6-5	medium-sized	NA	CASSVALNTEAFF	TGTGCCAGCAGTGTAGCGTTGAACACTGAAGCTTTCTTT
TRBJ2-4	15	TRBV21-1	NA	NA	CASSKAHEQGVFQYF	TGTGCCAGCAGCAAAGCGCATGAACAGGGGGTGTTTCAGTACTTC
TRBJ2-3	14	TRBV7-3	NA	NA	CASSLGDSTDTQYF	TGTGCCAGCAGCTTAGGGGACTCCACAGATACGCAGTATTTT
TRBJ2-1	14	TRBV7-2	NA	NA	CASSEVGSYNEQFF	TGTGCCAGCAGCGAGGTGGGTTCCTACAATGAGCAGTTCTTC
TRBJ1-1	15	TRBV11-2	NA	NA	CASSLGGGGATEAFF	TGTGCCAGCAGCTTAGGCGGAGGGGGGGCCACTGAAGCTTTCTTT
TRBJ2-1	17	TRBV9	once	TRBD2	CASSKGTGTSGYNEQFF	TGTGCCAGCAGCAAGGGAACCGGGACTAGCGGCTACAATGAGCAGTTCTTC
TRBJ1-6	17	TRBV2	NA	NA	CASSERALPSYNSPLHF	TGTGCCAGCAGTGAAAGGGCTCTCCCATCCTATAATTCACCCCTCCACTTT
TRBJ2-7	19	TRBV29-1	NA	TRBD2	CSVEGTSGTASSTTYEQYF	TGCAGCGTTGAAGGTACTAGCGGGACCGCCTCCAGCACTACTTACGAGCAGTACTTC
TRBJ1-2	16	TRBV27	NA	NA	CASSLMGGPYNYGYTF	TGTGCCAGCAGTTTAATGGGGGGTCCCTATAACTATGGCTACACCTTC
TRBJ2-1	16	TRBV27	NA	NA	CASSLLTGTWYNEQFF	TGTGCCAGCAGTTTACTGACCGGGACTTGGTACAATGAGCAGTTCTTC
TRBJ2-7	14	TRBV7-9	NA	TRBD2	CASSSTGGTYEQYF	TGTGCCAGCAGCTCAACGGGGGGGACCTACGAGCAGTACTTC
TRBJ2-1	15	TRBV4-3	NA	TRBD2	CASSQGTRPYNEQFF	TGCGCCAGCAGCCAAGGGACTAGGCCCTACAATGAGCAGTTCTTC
TRBJ1-4	17	TRBV5-8	NA	TRBD1	CASSFGTGATTNEKLFF	TGTGCCAGCAGCTTCGGGACAGGCGCTACAACTAATGAAAAACTGTTTTTT
TRBJ1-1	13	TRBV10-3	NA	TRBD1	CATATGVNTEAFF	TGTGCCACCGCGACAGGGGTGAACACTGAAGCTTTCTTT
TRBJ1-1	16	TRBV9	NA	NA	CASSVAQSSMNTEAFF	TGTGCCAGCAGCGTAGCTCAGTCTTCCATGAACACTGAAGCTTTCTTT
TRBJ2-7	16	TRBV7-6	medium-sized	NA	CASSLRMGSETYEQYF	TGTGCCAGCAGCTTAAGAATGGGTAGCGAAACCTACGAGCAGTACTTC
TRBJ1-2	12	TRBV29-1	NA	NA	CSVESRYYGYTF	TGCAGCGTTGAATCCAGATACTATGGCTACACCTTC
TRBJ2-1	15	TRBV6-5	NA	TRBD2	CASTQQREGYHEQFF	TGTGCCAGCACCCAACAACGGGAGGGGTACCATGAGCAGTTCTTC